One TCR beta chain is described in this entry. These data originate in a study of blood T cell repertoires in COVID-19. Overall study context: The United States, Italy and Spain were the sources of the acute and convalescent COVID-19 samples. PBMCs, B-cell-depleted T cells, or T cells provided the cDNA or gDNA that made up the material.

Authors' methods: It was from reference gene primer amplification that nucleated cell counts were estimated. Some clones are missing from TCRdb's copy, which holds only in-frame ones; the method was immunoSEQ multiplex PCR. V, J and clone size reflect that table, while D and trimming were determined from the DNA. The data show 85,000 to 110,000 clones, around nine tenths seen once. Germline V gene data show CDR1 as SGHDT and CDR2 as YYEEEE. The length of the CDR3 is 19 residues. Deletions cut 3 bases from V and 0 bases from J, with 22 bases between. V and J are TRBV5-6 and TRBJ2-1; D might be TRBD2 (5 bases). The source of this sequence is a man over 45 in a cohort sampled during active COVID-19. The sequenced sample was peripheral blood. DNA of the CDR3: TGTGCCAGCAGCTCCGGGATAACAGACATCCTGAGCTCCTACAATGAGCAGTTCTTC. It codes for CASSSGITDILSSYNEQFF.